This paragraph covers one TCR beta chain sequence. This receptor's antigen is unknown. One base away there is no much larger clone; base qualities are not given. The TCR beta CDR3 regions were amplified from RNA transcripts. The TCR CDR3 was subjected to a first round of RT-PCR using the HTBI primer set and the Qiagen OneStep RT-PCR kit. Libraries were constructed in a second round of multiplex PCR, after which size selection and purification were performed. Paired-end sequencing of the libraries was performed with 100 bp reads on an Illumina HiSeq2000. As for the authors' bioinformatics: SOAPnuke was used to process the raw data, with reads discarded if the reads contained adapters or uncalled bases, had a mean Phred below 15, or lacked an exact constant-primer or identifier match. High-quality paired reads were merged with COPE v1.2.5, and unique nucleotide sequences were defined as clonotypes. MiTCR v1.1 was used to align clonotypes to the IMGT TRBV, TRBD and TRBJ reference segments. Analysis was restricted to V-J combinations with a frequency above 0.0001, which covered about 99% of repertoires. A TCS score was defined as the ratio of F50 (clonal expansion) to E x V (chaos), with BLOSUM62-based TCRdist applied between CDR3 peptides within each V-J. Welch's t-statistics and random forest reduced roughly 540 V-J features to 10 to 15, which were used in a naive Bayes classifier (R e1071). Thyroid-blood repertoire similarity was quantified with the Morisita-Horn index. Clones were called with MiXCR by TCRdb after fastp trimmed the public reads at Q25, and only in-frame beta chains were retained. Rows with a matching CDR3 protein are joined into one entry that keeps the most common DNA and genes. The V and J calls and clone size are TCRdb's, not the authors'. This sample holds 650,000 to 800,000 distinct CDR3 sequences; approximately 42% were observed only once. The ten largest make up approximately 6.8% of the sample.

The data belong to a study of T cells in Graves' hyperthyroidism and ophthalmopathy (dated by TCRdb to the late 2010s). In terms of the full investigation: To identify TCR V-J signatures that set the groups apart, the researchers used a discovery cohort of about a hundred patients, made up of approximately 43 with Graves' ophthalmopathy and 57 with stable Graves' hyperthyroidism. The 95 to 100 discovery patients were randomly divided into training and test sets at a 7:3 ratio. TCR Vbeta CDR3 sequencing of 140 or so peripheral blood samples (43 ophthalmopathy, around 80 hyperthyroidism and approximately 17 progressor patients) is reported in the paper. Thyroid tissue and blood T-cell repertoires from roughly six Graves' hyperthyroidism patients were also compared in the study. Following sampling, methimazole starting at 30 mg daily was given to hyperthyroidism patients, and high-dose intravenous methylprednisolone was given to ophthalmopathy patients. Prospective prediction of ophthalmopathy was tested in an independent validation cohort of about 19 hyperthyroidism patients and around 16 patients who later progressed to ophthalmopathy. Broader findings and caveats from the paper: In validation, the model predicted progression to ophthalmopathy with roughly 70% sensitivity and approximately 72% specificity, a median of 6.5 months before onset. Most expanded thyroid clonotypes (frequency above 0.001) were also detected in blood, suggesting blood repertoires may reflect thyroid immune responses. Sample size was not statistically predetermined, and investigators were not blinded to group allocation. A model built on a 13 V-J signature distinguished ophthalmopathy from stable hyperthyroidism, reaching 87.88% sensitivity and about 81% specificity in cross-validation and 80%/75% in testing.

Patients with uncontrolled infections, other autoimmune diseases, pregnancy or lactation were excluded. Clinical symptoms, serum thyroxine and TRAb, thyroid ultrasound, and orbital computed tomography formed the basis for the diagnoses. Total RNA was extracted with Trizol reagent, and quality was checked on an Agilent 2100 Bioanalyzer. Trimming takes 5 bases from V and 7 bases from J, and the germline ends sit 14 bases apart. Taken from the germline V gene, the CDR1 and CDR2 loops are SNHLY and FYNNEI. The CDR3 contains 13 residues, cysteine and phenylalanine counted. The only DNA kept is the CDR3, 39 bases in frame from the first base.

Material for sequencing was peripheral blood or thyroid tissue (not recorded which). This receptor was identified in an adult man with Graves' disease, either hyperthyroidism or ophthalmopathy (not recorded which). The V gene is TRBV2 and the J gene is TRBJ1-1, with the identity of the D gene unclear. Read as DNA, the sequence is TGTGCCAGCAGTAAGGACTATTGGGATGAAGCTTTCTTT. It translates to CASSKDYWDEAFF.